This passage covers 12 T cell receptor beta chains from one sample sequenced in a study of blood T cells in healthy people across ages. For the second PCR, which ran for 7 to 11 cycles, a sample-barcoded 5' primer and a J-beta primer mix were used. TCRdb reprocessed the 5' RACE reads via MiXCR and lists one record per CDR3 protein. Of approximately 810,000 distinct CDR3 sequences listed, roughly 26% were seen once; the top ten hold about 18%. Sequencing was carried out using blood. These receptors originate from a woman aged 80 or older in good health.

This clonotype was recorded at least ten times. The V call is TRBV7-2, the J call TRBJ1-2; a possible D gene is TRBD1 (5 bases). Germline assignment: CDR1 SGHTA and CDR2 FQGNSA. The CDR3 has 13 amino acids. V lost 1 base to trimming and J lost 5 bases, with 8 bases between them. The CDR3 sequence is CASSLGTLYGYTF. The CDR3 bases are TGTGCCAGCAGCTTAGGGACACTTTATGGCTACACCTTC.

The J gene is TRBJ2-5, the V gene TRBV20-1; D uncertain. V was trimmed by 6 bases and J by 5 bases, leaving 13 bases between them. The germline gives CDR1 DFQATT, CDR2 SNEGSKA (reference sequence). The CDR3 sequence is 12 residues long. The CDR3 sequence is CSARWVGETQYF. The CDR3 coding sequence is TGCAGTGCGAGATGGGTGGGCGAGACCCAGTACTTC.

This chain links TRBV18 with TRBJ1-5; D remains ambiguous. The CDR3 contains 15 residues. Germline V gene sequence: CDR1 KGHSH, CDR2 LQKENI. Trimming pared 5 bases from V and 0 bases from J, leaving 11 bases between. CDR3 region: CASSSQEYSNQPQHF. The CDR3 bases are TGTGCCAGCTCATCCCAGGAGTATAGCAATCAGCCCCAGCATTTT.

J is TRBJ2-7 and V is TRBV6-6, with D perhaps matching TRBD1 (6 bases). Germline V CDR1 and CDR2: MNHNY, SVGAGI (reference sequence). V was clipped by 5 bases and J by 0 bases, with 14 bases between them. CDR3 size: 15 residues. CDR3 bases: TGTGCCAGCAGTCTAAAACAGGGCCTCTCCTACGAGCAGTACTTC. It specifies CASSLKQGLSYEQYF.

As regards this clonotype: This clone may be a read error of a much larger clone one base away. This chain joins TRBV10-3 and TRBJ1-5; the D gene is possibly TRBD1 (6 bases). The CDR3 consists of 15 residues. From germline, CDR1 is ENHRY and CDR2 SYGVKD. The CDR3 here is CAIGEGGLSNQPQHF. The CDR3 DNA reads as TGTGCCATCGGTGAGGGGGGCTTAAGCAATCAGCCCCAGCATTTT.

This clonotype was seen repeatedly, ten times or more. This chain uses TRBV6-5 with TRBJ2-5; D gene ambiguous. Germline-derived CDR1 and CDR2 are MNHEY and SVGAGI. V was clipped by 9 bases and J by 2 bases, with 19 bases between them. This CDR3 contains 15 residues. The CDR3 spells CASPAGPKKQETQYF. The CDR3 bases are TGTGCCAGTCCGGCCGGGCCAAAAAAGCAAGAGACCCAGTACTTC.

Concerning this clonotype: This could be a read error, since a much larger clone is one nucleotide away. The chain recombines TRBV6-5 with TRBJ2-1; 8 bases are shared with TRBD1. Germline V gene sequence: CDR1 MNHEY, CDR2 SVGAGI. The ends lost 3 bases at V and 8 bases at J; junction bases unmatched: 9. The CDR3 has 15 residues. Here the CDR3 reads CASSYLDRAPHEQFF. CDR3 DNA sequence: TGTGCCAGCAGTTATCTGGACAGGGCGCCCCATGAGCAGTTCTTC.

This chain links TRBV6-5 with TRBJ2-1; 8 bases agree with TRBD2. The DNA end is more similar to TRBJ2-7, so the J call may be wrong. CDR3 size: 14 residues. Germline CDR1 reads MNHEY; CDR2 reads SVGAGI. The CDR3 reads CASSKRGSYNEQYF. DNA of the CDR3: TGTGCCAGCAGTAAGCGGGGGTCCTACAATGAGCAGTACTTC.

The J gene is TRBJ1-5, the V gene TRBV20-1, with 7 bases that match TRBD1. J gave up 3 bases and V 0 bases, and 5 bases lay outside the gene matches. CDR1 and CDR2 (germline): DFQATT, SNEGSKA (reference sequence). This CDR3 contains 15 residues. The chain's CDR3 is CSARDGTALNQPQHF. CDR3 nucleotides: TGCAGTGCTAGAGATGGGACAGCCCTCAATCAGCCCCAGCATTTT.

The chain uses TRBV29-1 and TRBJ2-5; 7 bases agree with TRBD1. With 0 bases clipped from V and 1 base from J, the junction kept 11 bases outside the gene matches. Germline CDR1 and CDR2: SQVTM and ANQGSEA. This CDR3 is 17 amino acids long. CDR3 sequence reads: CSVEDLGDSLLQETQYF. The DNA for the CDR3 is TGCAGCGTTGAAGATTTGGGGGACAGCCTCCTCCAAGAGACCCAGTACTTC.

Turning to this clonotype: Compared with germline, one end of the junction differs, possibly owing to a read error. The J gene is TRBJ2-7, the V gene TRBV20-1; D perhaps matches TRBD1 (5 bases). Looked up from germline, CDR1 is DFQATT and CDR2 is SNEGSKA (reference sequence). CDR3 length equals 15 residues. DNA of the CDR3: TGCAGTGCTGGAGACATCCTAGGGGCCCGTTACGAGCAGTACTTC. Encoded protein: CSAGDILGARYEQYF.

Comment on this clonotype: A much larger clone differs from this one at a single base, so this may be a read error. The V call is TRBV20-1, the J call TRBJ2-3; D remains unclear. The CDR3 is made up of 13 amino acids. From germline, CDR1 is DFQATT and CDR2 SNEGSKA (reference sequence). Written as DNA, the CDR3 is TGCAGTGTTAGAGATCGACTCACAGATACGCAGTATTTT. Protein sequence: CSVRDRLTDTQYF.